This TCR beta chain was profiled in a study of T-cell reconstitution after alpha-beta-depleted transplantation in children. As it was prepared, the TCRbeta library received unique molecular identifiers. From the PCR reads, TCRdb called clonotypes with MiXCR, one entry per CDR3 protein. The data contain about 690,000 distinct CDR3 sequences, roughly 15% of them singletons. The CDR3 has 14 amino acids. This clonotype was seen a few times. This receptor was identified in a human donor who donated a stem cell graft to a child with acute myeloid leukemia. V usage is TRBV21-1 and J usage is TRBJ1-5; TRBD1, as called in the table, went unchecked against the DNA. TRBV21-1 is reported as a pseudogene. The material sequenced was PBMCs from the stem cell graft donor, taken from the stem cell graft. CDR3 amino acids: CASSPPDPYQPQHF. The CDR3 DNA reads TGTGCCAGCAGCCCGCCCGACCCATATCAGCCCCAGCATTTT.